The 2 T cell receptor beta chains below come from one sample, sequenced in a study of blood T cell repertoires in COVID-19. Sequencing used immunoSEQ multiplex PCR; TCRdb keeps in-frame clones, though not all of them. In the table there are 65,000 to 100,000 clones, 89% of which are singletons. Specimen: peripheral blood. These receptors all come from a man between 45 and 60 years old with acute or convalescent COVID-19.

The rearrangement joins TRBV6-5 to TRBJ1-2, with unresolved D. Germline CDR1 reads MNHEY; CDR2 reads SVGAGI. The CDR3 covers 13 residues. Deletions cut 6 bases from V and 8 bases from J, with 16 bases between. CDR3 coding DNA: TGTGCCAGCAGACAACGCGGGAAGTGGGGCTACACCTTC. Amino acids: CASRQRGKWGYTF.

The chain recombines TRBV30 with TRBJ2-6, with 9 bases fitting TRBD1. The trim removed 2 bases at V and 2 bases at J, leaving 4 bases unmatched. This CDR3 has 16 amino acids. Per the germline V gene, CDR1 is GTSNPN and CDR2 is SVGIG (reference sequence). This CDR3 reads CAWSPGTGTGANVLTF. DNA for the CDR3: TGTGCCTGGAGTCCCGGGACAGGGACTGGGGCCAACGTCCTGACTTTC. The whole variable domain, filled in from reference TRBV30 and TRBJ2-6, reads SQTIHQWPATLVQPVGSPLSLECTVEGTSNPNLYWYRQAAGRGLQLLFYSVGIGQISSEVPQNLSASRPQDRQFILSSKKLLLSDSGFYLCAWSPGTGTGANVLTFGAGSRLTVL.